This section outlines one TCR beta chain sequence together with its context. Antigen unknown. V gave up 0 bases and J gave up 4 bases, with 19 bases separating them. The germline V gene encodes CDR1 SQVTM and CDR2 ANQGSEA. CDR3 length: 17 amino acids. This sample is drawn from a study of cytomegalovirus exposure and HLA in healthy donors. The primer mix had 60 Vbeta and 13 Jbeta primers. In the authors' methods: About 11 million of the 80 million or so unique TCR beta chains counted in a later analysis were shared. Libraries were prepared by immunoSEQ multiplex PCR; TCRdb keeps only in-frame clonotypes and omits some of them. The V and J calls and clone size are taken from that table; D and trimming were inferred from the DNA. The sample totals about 43,000 clones. The study's findings and limits: A later analysis linked about 17,000 TCR beta sequences to HLA alleles at 0.05 false discovery rate.

Source material: PBMCs. The V call is TRBV29-1, the J call TRBJ2-1; possibly TRBD1 for D (6 bases). The TCR comes from a woman under 40 in good health and CMV-seronegative. CDR3 sequence (DNA): TGCAGCGTTGAAGAAGGGGGTATGTGGCGCCGTTACAATGAGCAGTTCTTC. Its translation is CSVEEGGMWRRYNEQFF.